A single sample is the source of the 21 T cell receptor beta chains below, sequenced in a study of cytomegalovirus exposure and HLA in healthy donors. In the PCR, 60 Vbeta and 13 Jbeta primers were used. Produced via immunoSEQ multiplex PCR; TCRdb's table is partial and in-frame only. The table includes 90,000 to 150,000 clones, roughly four fifths detected once. Sequencing input: PBMCs. The receptors come from a woman aged 30 to 39 in good health and CMV-seropositive.

The chain is built from TRBV12-5 and TRBJ2-7; D perhaps matches TRBD1 (5 bases). V was pared by 3 bases and J by 0 bases, with 6 bases between. Germline assignment: CDR1 LGHNT and CDR2 FRNRAP. The CDR3 length is 13 residues. CDR3 residues: CASGFDSSYEQYF. CDR3 sequence (DNA): TGTGCTAGTGGTTTCGACAGCTCCTACGAGCAGTACTTC. Based on the CDR3 plus reference TRBV12-5 and TRBJ2-7, the full variable domain is DARVTQTPRHKVTEMGQEVTMRCQPILGHNTVFWYRQTMMQGLELLAYFRNRAPLDDSGMPKDRFSAEMPDATLATLKIQPSEPRDSAVYFCASGFDSSYEQYFGPGTRLTVT.

A word on this clone: Germline and junction disagree at one end, which may indicate a read error. At the DNA level, this CDR3 is encoded by other sequences in the same sample as well. V and J are TRBV7-9 and TRBJ1-6, with D possibly matching TRBD1 (5 bases). Germline V gene sequence: CDR1 SEHNR, CDR2 FQNEAQ (reference sequence). There are 18 residues in the CDR3. The CDR3 reads CASTPGSFVDSYNSPLHF. The CDR3 nucleotides are TGCGCCAGCACCCCGGGTAGCTTTGTCGACAGCTATAATTCACCCCTCCACTTT. Combining the CDR3 with reference TRBV7-9 and TRBJ1-6 gives the whole variable domain DTGVSQNPRHKITKRGQNVTFRCDPISEHNRLYWYRQTLGQGPEFLTYFQNEAQLEKSRLLSDRFSAERPKGSFSTLEIQRTEQGDSAMYLCASTPGSFVDSYNSPLHFGNGTRLTVT.

This chain links TRBV9 with TRBJ2-3; 14 nucleotides align to TRBD2. Germline loops: CDR1 SGDLS, CDR2 YYNGEE. Trimming took 0 bases from V and 0 from J; bases not matched to a gene: 0. The CDR3 sequence is 17 residues long. The CDR3 is CASSVGTSGGSTDTQYF. The CDR3 region has the DNA TGTGCCAGCAGCGTAGGGACTAGCGGGGGGAGCACAGATACGCAGTATTTT.

The V gene is TRBV6-5, the J gene TRBJ1-1, with 7 bases that match TRBD1. This CDR3 has 14 residues. V was clipped by 7 bases and J by 4 bases; unmatched bases: 9. Per the germline V gene, CDR1 is MNHEY and CDR2 is SVGAGI. CDR3 DNA: TGTGCCAGCAAAAGGGGGCACGGCTTCACTGAAGCTTTCTTT. Translation: CASKRGHGFTEAFF.

Here the CDR3 DNA reads TGTGCCAGCACCATGGGGGGGGCGCCACAAGAGACCCAGTACTTC. It translates to CASTMGGAPQETQYF. The rearrangement uses TRBV7-9 and TRBJ2-5; perhaps TRBD2 as D (7 bases). The germline V and J ends were trimmed by 7 bases and 2 bases, with 17 bases remaining between them. From germline, CDR1 is SEHNR and CDR2 FQNEAQ (reference sequence). The CDR3 extends over 15 amino acids.

The chain carries TRBV25-1 and TRBJ2-5; 9 positions agree with TRBD1. The germline CDR1 and CDR2 sequences are MGHDK and SYGVNS. The CDR3 loop spans 14 amino acids. V lost 4 bases, J lost 9 bases, and 9 bases stayed unmatched. CDR3 DNA: TGTGCCAGCAGTGCCGGGACAGGGTTAGGGGCCCAGTACTTC. Protein sequence: CASSAGTGLGAQYF.

The chain joins TRBV27 to TRBJ2-5; 7 nucleotides match TRBD2. CDR1 MNHEY and CDR2 SMNVEV come from the germline V gene (reference sequence). The V and J ends lost 5 bases and 2 bases, in that order; junction bases with no gene match: 5. The CDR3 is 14 residues long. The CDR3 spells CASSPWGGQETQYF. The CDR3 bases are TGTGCCAGCAGTCCCTGGGGGGGGCAAGAGACCCAGTACTTC.

The V gene is TRBV15, the J gene TRBJ2-1; 8 nucleotides match TRBD2. Germline V lookup: CDR1 LNHNV, CDR2 YYDKDF (reference sequence). Germline trimming cut 0 bases from V and 7 bases from J; bases unmatched to any gene: 11. The length of the CDR3 is 17 residues. The CDR3 region has the DNA TGTGCCACCAGCAGAGAACTTACTAGCGGCGGGAGGAATGAGCAGTTCTTC. It is translated as CATSRELTSGGRNEQFF. Using reference TRBV15 and TRBJ2-1 for the parts outside the CDR3, the full variable domain is DAMVIQNPRYQVTQFGKPVTLSCSQTLNHNVMYWYQQKSSQAPKLLFHYYDKDFNNEADTPDNFQSRRPNTSFCFLDIRSPGLGDTAMYLCATSRELTSGGRNEQFFGPGTRLTVL.

This clone was seen only once. The genes are TRBV5-1 and TRBJ2-7; 9 bases are a match to TRBD1. Trimming took 3 bases from V and 6 from J; bases not matched to a gene: 7. This CDR3 contains 14 residues. Germline V CDR1 and CDR2: SGHRS, YFSETQ. The chain's CDR3 is CASSSGPTGGEQYF. Written as DNA, the CDR3 is TGCGCCAGCAGCTCTGGCCCGACAGGGGGCGAGCAGTACTTC. The variable domain in full, completed from reference TRBV5-1 and TRBJ2-7, reads KAGVTQTPRYLIKTRGQQVTLSCSPISGHRSVSWYQQTPGQGLQFLFEYFSETQRNKGNFPGRFSGRQFSNSRSEMNVSTLELGDSALYLCASSSGPTGGEQYFGPGTRLTVT.

This chain joins TRBV6-6 and TRBJ2-5; unclear D gene. In germline, CDR1 is MNHNY, CDR2 SVGAGI (reference sequence). There are 14 residues in the CDR3. V lost 4 bases, J lost 3 bases, and 12 bases lay in between. The CDR3 spells CASSWPPQKETQYF. The CDR3 DNA follows: TGTGCCAGCAGTTGGCCCCCGCAAAAAGAGACCCAGTACTTC.

This clone has a single count. The chain joins TRBV11-1 to TRBJ2-5; TRBD1 matches at 7 bases. This CDR3 region has 14 residues. Per germline, CDR1 SGHAT and CDR2 FQDESV (reference sequence). After removal of 0 bases from V and 2 bases from J, the junction contained 0 bases not matched to a gene. The CDR3 nucleotides read TGTGCCAGCAGCTTAGCGACAGGGCAAGAGACCCAGTACTTC. Translation gives CASSLATGQETQYF.

V is TRBV7-2 and J is TRBJ2-5; a possible D gene is TRBD1 (6 bases). In germline, CDR1 is SGHTA, CDR2 FQGNSA. Between the trimmed V and J ends, which lost 4 bases and 1 base, there was a span of 10 bases. The CDR3 has 14 residues. In DNA, the CDR3 is TGTGCCAGCAGCTCCCCAGGGGCCCAAGAGACCCAGTACTTC. The encoded protein is CASSSPGAQETQYF.

The chain combines TRBV7-2 with TRBJ2-1; D might be TRBD2 (5 bases). The CDR3 spans 13 residues. The V and J ends lost 1 base and 9 bases respectively, with 10 bases between them. CDR1 SGHTA and CDR2 FQGNSA come from the germline V gene. This CDR3 reads CASSLERGIEQFF. In DNA form, the CDR3 reads TGTGCCAGCAGCTTAGAACGGGGAATTGAGCAGTTCTTC. The complete variable domain, with remaining parts taken from reference TRBV7-2 and TRBJ2-1, reads GAGVSQSPSNKVTEKGKDVELRCDPISGHTALYWYRQSLGQGLEFLIYFQGNSAPDKSGLPSDRFSAERTGGSVSTLTIQRTQQEDSAVYLCASSLERGIEQFFGPGTRLTVL.

This chain links TRBV9 with TRBJ1-2, with 7 nucleotides matching TRBD1. V dropped 6 bases and J dropped 2; count of bases not matched to a gene: 13. The length of the CDR3 is 16 residues. Germline-derived CDR1 and CDR2 are SGDLS and YYNGEE. The CDR3 coding sequence is TGTGCCAGCAAAAGATTGGGACAGCGACTCAACTATGGCTACACCTTC. This encodes CASKRLGQRLNYGYTF. The variable domain in full, with the rest retrieved from reference TRBV9 and TRBJ1-2, is DSGVTQTPKHLITATGQRVTLRCSPRSGDLSVYWYQQSLDQGLQFLIQYYNGEERAKGNILERFSAQQFPDLHSELNLSSLELGDSALYFCASKRLGQRLNYGYTFGSGTRLTVV.

V usage is TRBV5-6 and J usage is TRBJ2-5, with TRBD1 as a possible D gene (6 bases). Per the germline V gene, CDR1 is SGHDT and CDR2 is YYEEEE. The CDR3 spans 13 residues. Trimming removed 5 bases at V and 5 bases at J, with 13 bases between. The DNA of the CDR3 is TGTGCCAGCAGTCCCGACAGGTCCGAGACCCAGTACTTC. Encoded protein: CASSPDRSETQYF.

This clone has just a few counts. The chain joins TRBV7-2 to TRBJ2-3, with TRBD1 matching over 10 bases. The J segment lost 4 bases and the V segment lost 7 bases, leaving 8 bases of the junction unmatched. The germline V gene encodes CDR1 SGHTA and CDR2 FQGNSA. The length of the CDR3 is 15 residues. CDR3 residues: CASIGPGQGADTQYF. CDR3 DNA: TGTGCCAGCATAGGGCCAGGACAGGGGGCAGATACGCAGTATTTT.

J is TRBJ1-2 and V is TRBV5-4; 8 bases align to TRBD1. The ends lost 0 bases at V and 3 bases at J; junction bases unmatched: 7. The CDR3 loop spans 16 amino acids. Germline CDR1 reads SGHNT; CDR2 reads YYREEE (reference sequence). For the CDR3, the DNA is TGTGCCAGCAGCTTGGCCTGGACAGGGATAGACTATGGCTACACCTTC. This gives the protein CASSLAWTGIDYGYTF.

The CDR3 DNA sequence: TGTTCCGGCGAGGGACGGGCACGGCTCGGGGGGCTGTACACCGGGGAGCTGTTTTTT. Protein product: CSGEGRARLGGLYTGELFF. The chain recombines TRBV7-9 with TRBJ2-2; TRBD2 might be the D (7 bases). Germline values: CDR1 SEHNR, CDR2 FQNEAQ (reference sequence). This CDR3 region has 19 residues. Combining the CDR3 with reference TRBV7-9 and TRBJ2-2 gives the whole variable domain DTGVSQNPRHKITKRGQNVTFRCDPISEHNRLYWYRQTLGQGPEFLTYFQNEAQLEKSRLLSDRFSAERPKGSFSTLEIQRTEQGDSAMYLCSGEGRARLGGLYTGELFFGEGSRLTVL.

This chain connects TRBV5-5 to TRBJ2-5; a possible D gene is TRBD1 (5 bases). Gene TRBJ2-7 matches the end of the DNA better, so the J call may be wrong. CDR1 is SGHKS, CDR2 YYEKEE, per germline (reference sequence). CDR3 length equals 13 residues. The CDR3 region has the DNA TGTGCCAGCAGCTTTGGGGCCTCCTACGAGCAGTACTTC. Residues: CASSFGASYEQYF.

The rearrangement uses TRBV4-2 and TRBJ2-1, with D possibly matching TRBD1 (5 bases). Looked up from germline, CDR1 is LGHNA and CDR2 is YNFKEQ. With 4 bases removed from V and 2 bases from J, the gap between germline ends came to 15 bases. There are 16 residues in the CDR3. The CDR3 coding sequence is TGTGCCAGCAGCCGTCTCCAGGGATCCCCCTACAATGAGCAGTTCTTC. As protein: CASSRLQGSPYNEQFF.

This chain joins TRBV10-2 and TRBJ2-2, with 11 bases lining up with TRBD1. The CDR3 totals 14 residues. The trim removed 6 bases at V and 6 bases at J, leaving 3 bases unmatched. The germline V gene has CDR1 WSHSY and CDR2 SAAADI. The CDR3 DNA reads as TGCGCCAGCAGAGGACAGGGGGCATCCGGGGAGCTGTTTTTT. This codes for CASRGQGASGELFF.